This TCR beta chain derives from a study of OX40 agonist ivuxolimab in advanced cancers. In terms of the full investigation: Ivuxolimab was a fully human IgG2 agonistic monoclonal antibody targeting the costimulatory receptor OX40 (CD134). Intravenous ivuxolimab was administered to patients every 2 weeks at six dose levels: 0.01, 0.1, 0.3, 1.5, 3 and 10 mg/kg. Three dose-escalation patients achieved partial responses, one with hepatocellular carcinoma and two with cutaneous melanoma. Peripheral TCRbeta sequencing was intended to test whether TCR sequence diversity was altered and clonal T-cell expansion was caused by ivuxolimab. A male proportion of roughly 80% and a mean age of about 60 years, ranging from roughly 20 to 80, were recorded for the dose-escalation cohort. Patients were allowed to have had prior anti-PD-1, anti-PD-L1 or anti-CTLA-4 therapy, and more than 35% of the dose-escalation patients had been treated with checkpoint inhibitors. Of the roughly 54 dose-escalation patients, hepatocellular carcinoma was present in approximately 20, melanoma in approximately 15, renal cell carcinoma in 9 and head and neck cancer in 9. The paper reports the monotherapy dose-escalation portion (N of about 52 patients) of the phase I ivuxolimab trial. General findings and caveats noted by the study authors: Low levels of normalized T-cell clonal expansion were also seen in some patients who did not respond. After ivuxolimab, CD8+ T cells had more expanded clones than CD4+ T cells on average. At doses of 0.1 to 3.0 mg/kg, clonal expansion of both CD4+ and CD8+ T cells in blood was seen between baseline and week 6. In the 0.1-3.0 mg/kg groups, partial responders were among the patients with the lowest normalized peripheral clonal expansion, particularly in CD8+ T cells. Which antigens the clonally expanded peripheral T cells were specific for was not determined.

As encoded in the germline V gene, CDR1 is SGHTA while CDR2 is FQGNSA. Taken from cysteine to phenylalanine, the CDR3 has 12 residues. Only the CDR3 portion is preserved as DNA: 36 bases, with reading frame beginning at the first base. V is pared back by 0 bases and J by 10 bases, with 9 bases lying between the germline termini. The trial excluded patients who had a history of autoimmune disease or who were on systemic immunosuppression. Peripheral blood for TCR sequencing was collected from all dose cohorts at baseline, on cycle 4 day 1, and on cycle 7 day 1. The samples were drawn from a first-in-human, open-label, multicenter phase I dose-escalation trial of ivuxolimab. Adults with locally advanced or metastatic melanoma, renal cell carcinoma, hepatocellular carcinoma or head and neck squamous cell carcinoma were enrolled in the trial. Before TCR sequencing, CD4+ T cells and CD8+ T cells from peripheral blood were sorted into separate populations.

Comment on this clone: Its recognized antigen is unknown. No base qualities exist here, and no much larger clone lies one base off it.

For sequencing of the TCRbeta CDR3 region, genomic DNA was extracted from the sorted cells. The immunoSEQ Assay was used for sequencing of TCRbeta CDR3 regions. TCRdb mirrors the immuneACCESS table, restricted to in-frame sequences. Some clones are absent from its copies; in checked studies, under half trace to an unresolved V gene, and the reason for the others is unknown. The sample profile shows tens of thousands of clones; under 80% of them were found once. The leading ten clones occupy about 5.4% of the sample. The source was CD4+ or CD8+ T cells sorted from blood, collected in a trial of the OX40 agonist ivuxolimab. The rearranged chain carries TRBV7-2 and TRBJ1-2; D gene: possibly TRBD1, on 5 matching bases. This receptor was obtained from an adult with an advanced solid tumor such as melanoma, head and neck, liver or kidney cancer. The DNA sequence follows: TGTGCCAGCAGCTTAGCGCGGGGGATCTACACCTTC. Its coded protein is CASSLARGIYTF.